This T cell receptor beta chain was obtained from a study of OX40 agonist ivuxolimab in advanced cancers. Sequencing was performed with immunoSEQ multiplex PCR; in TCRdb, only in-frame clones are kept and a portion is missing. The sample holds some 41,000 clones; around nine tenths are singletons and the top ten take roughly a third. Study-wide findings and caveats: On average, CD8+ T cells showed a greater number of expanded clones than CD4+.

A remark on this clone: The antigen remains unidentified.

The input for sequencing was CD4+ or CD8+ T cells sorted from blood, taken in a trial of the OX40 agonist ivuxolimab. This receptor was identified in an adult with an advanced solid tumor such as melanoma, head and neck, liver or kidney cancer.

The CDR3 region is CASSAGQTSGGGETQYF. DNA for the CDR3: TGTGCCAGCAGTGCGGGACAGACTAGCGGGGGGGGAGAGACCCAGTACTTC. The chain joins TRBV6-1 to TRBJ2-5; TRBD2 matches 14 bases. Germline CDR1 MNHNS, CDR2 SASEGT. This CDR3 has 17 residues. V was pared by 4 bases and J by 4 bases, with 8 bases of the junction left unmatched.